This TCR beta chain was sequenced for a study of Graves' ophthalmopathy and Graves' hyperthyroidism. The CDR3 is 16 amino acids. Germline V gene lookup returns CDR1 SGHAT and CDR2 FQNNGV. Regarding this clonotype: One junction end does not reproduce the germline sequence, and a read error may be involved.

In this cohort's terms, stable hyperthyroidism meant no ophthalmopathy by 18 months of follow-up. Pregnancy or lactation, uncontrolled infections and other autoimmune diseases were grounds for excluding patients. Diagnoses were established from clinical symptoms, serum thyroxine, TRAb, thyroid ultrasound and orbital computed tomography. An approximately 10 ml volume of fresh peripheral blood provided the PBMCs. Transcripts of RNA were the source for amplifying TCR beta CDR3 regions. RT-PCR in the first round used HTBI primers; a second-round multiplex PCR followed. From the multiplex PCR reads, TCRdb called clonotypes with MiXCR, one entry per CDR3 protein. The repertoire holds approximately 410,000 distinct CDR3 sequences, with 15% as singletons.

Input material: peripheral blood. The sequence was obtained from a woman between 18 and 30 years old with stable Graves' hyperthyroidism. This chain uses TRBV11-2 with TRBJ1-5; 11 nucleotides line up with TRBD1. In DNA, the CDR3 is TGTGCCAGCAGCCCGGGGACAGGGGGAAGCAATCATCCCCAGCATTTT. Encoded protein: CASSPGTGGSNHPQHF.